Listed below are T cell receptor beta chains from one sample, sequenced in a study of siplizumab effects on memory and regulatory T cells. Repertoires were generated with immunoSEQ multiplex PCR, while TCRdb's copy carries only in-frame clones and drops some. Of around 86,000 clones in the sample, about 93% are singletons; the top ten hold approximately 0.31%. Specimen: non-Treg CD4+ T cells sorted from blood. Receptors were obtained from a human donor in good health. The CDR3 runs from the conserved cysteine through the conserved F or W. The order of the fields is J gene, D gene, V gene, clone size, CDR3 DNA, CDR3 protein. D genes are given only for firm matches. Size tells how often a clone was seen (once, few, many) or the class of an expanded clone, and some rows leave it out.

J gene: TRBJ1-1; D gene: TRBD1; V gene: TRBV7-9; clone size: .; CDR3 DNA: TGTGCCAGCAGCTTATCAGGGGGCAATGAAGCTTTCTTT; CDR3 protein: CASSLSGGNEAFF
J gene: TRBJ2-7; D gene: TRBD2; V gene: TRBV11-3; clone size: .; CDR3 DNA: TGTGCCAGCAGCAGTATAGCGGGAGAAAGGAGTGGGTACGAGCAGTACTTC; CDR3 protein: CASSSIAGERSGYEQYF
J gene: TRBJ2-7; D gene: .; V gene: TRBV7-9; clone size: .; CDR3 DNA: TGTGCCAGCAGCTTAGGTGGGAGGAACGAGCAGTACTTC; CDR3 protein: CASSLGGRNEQYF
J gene: TRBJ2-5; D gene: .; V gene: TRBV6-1; clone size: .; CDR3 DNA: TGTGCCAGCAGTCCCAGGGGTCGGGAGACCCAGTACTTC; CDR3 protein: CASSPRGRETQYF
J gene: TRBJ1-2; D gene: .; V gene: TRBV5-4; clone size: .; CDR3 DNA: TGTGCCAGCAGCTTTGGCAGGGGAACTTTTGGCTACACCTTC; CDR3 protein: CASSFGRGTFGYTF
J gene: TRBJ1-4; D gene: .; V gene: TRBV5-5; clone size: .; CDR3 DNA: TGTGCCAGCAGCTTGGGGGACTCTAATGAAAAACTGTTTTTT; CDR3 protein: CASSLGDSNEKLFF
J gene: TRBJ2-1; D gene: .; V gene: TRBV7-6; clone size: .; CDR3 DNA: TGTGCCAGCAGCTTAGTCGTCCGGGGGGAGCAGTTCTTC; CDR3 protein: CASSLVVRGEQFF
J gene: TRBJ2-2; D gene: .; V gene: TRBV6-5; clone size: .; CDR3 DNA: TGTGCCAGCCATAACACCGGGGAGCTGTTTTTT; CDR3 protein: CASHNTGELFF
J gene: TRBJ1-3; D gene: .; V gene: TRBV5-1; clone size: .; CDR3 DNA: TGCGCCAGCAGCCGAAGGGAGGGAGGAAACACCATATATTTT; CDR3 protein: CASSRREGGNTIYF
J gene: TRBJ2-3; D gene: TRBD2; V gene: TRBV19; clone size: .; CDR3 DNA: TGTGCCAGTAGTATACTAGCGGGAGGAACAGATACGCAGTATTTT; CDR3 protein: CASSILAGGTDTQYF
J gene: TRBJ2-7; D gene: .; V gene: TRBV10-3; clone size: .; CDR3 DNA: TGTGCCGCCAAGGGAGTGGGGGATGGCGAGCAGTACTTC; CDR3 protein: CAAKGVGDGEQYF
J gene: TRBJ2-2; D gene: .; V gene: TRBV11-3; clone size: .; CDR3 DNA: TGTGCCAGCAGCTTTGGGGGGTTGAACACCGGGGAGCTGTTTTTT; CDR3 protein: CASSFGGLNTGELFF
J gene: TRBJ1-5; D gene: TRBD1; V gene: TRBV30; clone size: .; CDR3 DNA: TGTGCCTGGGGATTGGCAGGGGGCTACAATCAGCCCCAGCATTTT; CDR3 protein: CAWGLAGGYNQPQHF
J gene: TRBJ2-3; D gene: .; V gene: TRBV20-1; clone size: .; CDR3 DNA: TGCAGTGCTACCGACGGAGATACGCAGTATTTT; CDR3 protein: CSATDGDTQYF
J gene: TRBJ2-1; D gene: .; V gene: TRBV2; clone size: .; CDR3 DNA: TGTGCCAGCAGTGAACCTAGTCTCTATGAGCAGTTCTTC; CDR3 protein: CASSEPSLYEQFF
J gene: TRBJ2-3; D gene: .; V gene: TRBV19; clone size: .; CDR3 DNA: TGTGCCAGTAGTATAGAGGGCCTCACGGATACGCAGTATTTT; CDR3 protein: CASSIEGLTDTQYF
J gene: TRBJ1-3; D gene: .; V gene: TRBV7-8; clone size: .; CDR3 DNA: TGTGCCAGCAGCTTAGTGGCTCGGTCGGGAAACACCATATATTTT; CDR3 protein: CASSLVARSGNTIYF
J gene: TRBJ2-3; D gene: .; V gene: TRBV6-1; clone size: .; CDR3 DNA: TGTGCCAGCAATCTGGAGGGTACGCAGTATTTT; CDR3 protein: CASNLEGTQYF
J gene: TRBJ2-2; D gene: .; V gene: TRBV30; clone size: .; CDR3 DNA: TGTGCCTGGTTTCTCGAGAACACCGGGGAGCTGTTTTTT; CDR3 protein: CAWFLENTGELFF
J gene: TRBJ2-1; D gene: TRBD1; V gene: TRBV6-5; clone size: .; CDR3 DNA: TGTGCCAGCAGCCGACAGGGTATGAATGAGCAGTTCTTC; CDR3 protein: CASSRQGMNEQFF
J gene: TRBJ2-7; D gene: .; V gene: TRBV14; clone size: .; CDR3 DNA: TGTGCCAGCAGCCAGTATTCAGGCGAGCAGTACTTC; CDR3 protein: CASSQYSGEQYF
J gene: TRBJ2-7; D gene: .; V gene: TRBV12-5; clone size: .; CDR3 DNA: TGTGCTAGTGGTTTGCTCCCGGGGAGCTCCTACGAGCAGTACTTC; CDR3 protein: CASGLLPGSSYEQYF
J gene: TRBJ1-2; D gene: .; V gene: TRBV4-1; clone size: .; CDR3 DNA: TGCGCCAGCAGCCAAGAAGGACGGCGTTCTGGCTACACCTTC; CDR3 protein: CASSQEGRRSGYTF
J gene: TRBJ2-1; D gene: .; V gene: TRBV11-3; clone size: .; CDR3 DNA: TGTGCCAGCAGCTTCGACAGCTCCTACAATGAGCAGTTCTTC; CDR3 protein: CASSFDSSYNEQFF
J gene: TRBJ1-2; D gene: TRBD1; V gene: TRBV5-1; clone size: .; CDR3 DNA: TGCGCCAGCTCCCATCCCGGGACAGGGGGCGATGGCTACACCTTC; CDR3 protein: CASSHPGTGGDGYTF
J gene: TRBJ2-3; D gene: .; V gene: TRBV5-5; clone size: .; CDR3 DNA: TGTGCCAGCAGCTGGCAACTGAGTGAGGGCTCAGATACGCAGTATTTT; CDR3 protein: CASSWQLSEGSDTQYF
J gene: TRBJ2-7; D gene: TRBD1; V gene: TRBV18; clone size: .; CDR3 DNA: TGTGCCAGCTCACCGGACAGGGCCTACTACGAGCAGTACTTC; CDR3 protein: CASSPDRAYYEQYF
J gene: TRBJ1-1; D gene: .; V gene: TRBV12-5; clone size: .; CDR3 DNA: TGTGCTAGTGGTCAGGGCGTCACTGAAGCTTTCTTT; CDR3 protein: CASGQGVTEAFF
J gene: TRBJ2-1; D gene: .; V gene: TRBV10-3; clone size: .; CDR3 DNA: TGTGCCATCAGCGAGACGGCCAATGAGCAGTTCTTC; CDR3 protein: CAISETANEQFF
J gene: TRBJ1-5; D gene: .; V gene: TRBV2; clone size: .; CDR3 DNA: TGTGCCAGCAGATCAGGGGCCTCCGTTGGTCAGCCCCAGCATTTT; CDR3 protein: CASRSGASVGQPQHF
J gene: TRBJ1-2; D gene: .; V gene: TRBV30; clone size: .; CDR3 DNA: TGTGCCTGGGGAGGTAGGACCAACTATGGCTACACCTTC; CDR3 protein: CAWGGRTNYGYTF
J gene: TRBJ1-1; D gene: .; V gene: TRBV9; clone size: .; CDR3 DNA: TGTGCCAGCAGCCAGGGAATCGGGGGCTGGAACACTGAAGCTTTCTTT; CDR3 protein: CASSQGIGGWNTEAFF
J gene: TRBJ2-2; D gene: TRBD1; V gene: TRBV27; clone size: few; CDR3 DNA: TGTGCCAGCAGTAGACAGGGGGCCGGCGGGGAGCTGTTTTTT; CDR3 protein: CASSRQGAGGELFF
J gene: TRBJ2-1; D gene: .; V gene: TRBV11-3; clone size: .; CDR3 DNA: TGTGCCAGCAGCTTAAGCTCCGCGGAGATCAATGAGCAGTTCTTC; CDR3 protein: CASSLSSAEINEQFF
J gene: TRBJ2-5; D gene: .; V gene: TRBV5-1; clone size: .; CDR3 DNA: TGCGCCAGCAGCCCCGTATCAGGTGGGGAGACCCAGTACTTC; CDR3 protein: CASSPVSGGETQYF
J gene: TRBJ1-1; D gene: .; V gene: TRBV27; clone size: .; CDR3 DNA: TGTGCCAGCACCCGAATCGGGGGCATGAACACTGAAGCTTTCTTT; CDR3 protein: CASTRIGGMNTEAFF
J gene: TRBJ1-1; D gene: .; V gene: TRBV5-4; clone size: .; CDR3 DNA: TGTGCCAGCAGCGTAAAGGGGCTGAACACTGAAGCTTTCTTT; CDR3 protein: CASSVKGLNTEAFF
J gene: TRBJ1-2; D gene: .; V gene: TRBV9; clone size: .; CDR3 DNA: TGTGCCAGCAGTTTGCCCTCGGGGGGCACTAACTATGGCTACACCTTC; CDR3 protein: CASSLPSGGTNYGYTF
J gene: TRBJ2-4; D gene: .; V gene: TRBV25-1; clone size: .; CDR3 DNA: TGTGCCAGCAGAGGAGGACCCCACGGTGACATTCAGTACTTC; CDR3 protein: CASRGGPHGDIQYF
J gene: TRBJ2-2; D gene: .; V gene: TRBV11-1; clone size: .; CDR3 DNA: TGTGCCAGCAGCTTAGCAGGAGGAACCGGGGAGCTGTTTTTT; CDR3 protein: CASSLAGGTGELFF
J gene: TRBJ2-1; D gene: .; V gene: TRBV12-5; clone size: .; CDR3 DNA: TGTGCTAGTGGTTTGGTACGGGCAGGTGTTAATGAGCAGTTCTTC; CDR3 protein: CASGLVRAGVNEQFF